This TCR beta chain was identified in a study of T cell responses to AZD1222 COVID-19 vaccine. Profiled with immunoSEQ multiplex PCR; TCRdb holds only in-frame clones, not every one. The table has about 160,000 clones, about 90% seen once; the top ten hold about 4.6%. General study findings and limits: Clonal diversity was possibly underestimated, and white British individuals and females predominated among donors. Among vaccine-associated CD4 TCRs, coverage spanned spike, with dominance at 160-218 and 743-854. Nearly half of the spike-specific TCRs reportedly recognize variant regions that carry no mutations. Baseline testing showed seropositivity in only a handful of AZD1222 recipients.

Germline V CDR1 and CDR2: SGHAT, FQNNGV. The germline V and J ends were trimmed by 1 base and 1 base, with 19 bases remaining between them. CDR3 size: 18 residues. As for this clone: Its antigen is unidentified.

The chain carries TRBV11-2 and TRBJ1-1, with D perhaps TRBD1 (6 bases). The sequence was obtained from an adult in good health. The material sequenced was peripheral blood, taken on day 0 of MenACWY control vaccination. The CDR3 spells CASSLARTVPIENTEAFF. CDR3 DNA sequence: TGTGCCAGCAGCTTAGCCCGGACAGTCCCCATAGAGAACACTGAAGCTTTCTTT.